A single sample gave rise to the 2 T cell receptor beta chains below, sequenced in a study of Graves' ophthalmopathy and Graves' hyperthyroidism. Amplified material comprised TCR beta CDR3 regions derived from RNA transcripts. A first-round RT-PCR used HTBI primers, followed by a second-round multiplex PCR. TCRdb ran MiXCR on the multiplex PCR reads and lists one entry per CDR3 protein. The data hold 400,000 to 450,000 distinct CDR3 sequences, with around 20% observed a single time. Sequencing used peripheral blood. The receptors were sampled from a woman aged 18-29 years with stable Graves' hyperthyroidism.

This clonotype was seen many times. This rearrangement joins TRBV7-2 to TRBJ2-7, with 7 positions matching TRBD1. The trim removed 4 bases at V and 0 bases at J, leaving 6 bases unmatched. Germline assignment: CDR1 SGHTA and CDR2 FQGNSA. CDR3 length: 15 residues. The CDR3 reads CASSSPRDSSYEQYF. CDR3 bases: TGTGCCAGCAGCTCCCCCCGGGACAGCTCCTACGAGCAGTACTTC.

This clonotype was seen only a few times. The V call is TRBV6-1, the J call TRBJ2-5, with a tentative D call TRBD1 (5 bases). V was cut by 6 bases and J by 6 bases, with 17 bases left in between. From germline, CDR1 is MNHNS and CDR2 SASEGT. The CDR3 loop spans 14 amino acids. Here the CDR3 reads CASRESRVLKTQYF. DNA of the CDR3: TGTGCCAGCAGGGAATCCAGGGTGTTGAAGACCCAGTACTTC.